The 5 T cell receptor beta chains listed next were all sequenced from one sample in a study of blood T cell repertoires in COVID-19. Sequencing was performed with immunoSEQ multiplex PCR; in TCRdb, only in-frame clones are kept and a portion is missing. The repertoire holds around 250,000 clones, with about 80% as singletons. Sequencing input: peripheral blood. The receptor source for this set is a man in his fifties or sixties with active or convalescent COVID-19.

This chain's CDR3 is CATGGNPPGQPQHF. In DNA, the CDR3 is TGTGCCACCGGGGGGAACCCACCGGGTCAGCCCCAGCATTTT. This chain joins TRBV24-1 and TRBJ1-5; a possible D gene is TRBD1 (5 bases). The CDR3 length is 14 residues. Germline CDR1 and CDR2: KGHDR and SFDVKD. V lost 9 bases and J 6 bases, leaving 17 bases between the germline ends.

The chain recombines TRBV5-6 with TRBJ1-5; D ambiguous. Trimming took off 0 bases at V and 1 base at J, with 8 bases between the two ends. The CDR3 runs to 15 residues. CDR1 is SGHDT and CDR2 is YYEEEE in the germline V gene. CDR3: CASSLGPPSNQPQHF. Here the CDR3 DNA reads TGTGCCAGCAGCTTGGGGCCGCCCAGCAATCAGCCCCAGCATTTT.

The chain carries TRBV19 and TRBJ1-6; no clear D. Germline assignment: CDR1 LNHDA and CDR2 SQIVND (reference sequence). V gave up 2 bases and J gave up 10 bases, with 18 bases separating them. This CDR3 has 16 amino acids. Here the CDR3 reads CASSIPTRRRGSPLHF. In DNA, the CDR3 is TGTGCCAGTAGTATACCCACCCGCAGGCGTGGGTCACCCCTCCACTTT.

This clone was counted a few times. The genes are TRBV4-3 and TRBJ1-6; 7 nucleotides match TRBD1. The CDR3 consists of 14 residues. Trimming at V came to 6 bases and at J to 7 bases, leaving 6 bases not matched to a gene. The germline V gene has CDR1 LGHNA and CDR2 YSLEER. Here the CDR3 DNA reads TGCGCCAGCAGGAAAGGGGACAGAAATTCACCCCTCCACTTT. It codes for CASRKGDRNSPLHF.

The gene calls are TRBV19 and TRBJ1-2; D is uncertain. The CDR3 has 15 residues. Germline CDR1 and CDR2: LNHDA and SQIVND (reference sequence). V was shortened by 7 bases and J by 4 bases, with 19 bases between the two germline ends. CDR3 DNA: TGTGCCAGTACCTCTCCCGGCGGAGGCTCCTATGGCTACACCTTC. Translation gives CASTSPGGGSYGYTF.